Sequencing of this T cell receptor beta chain was carried out in a study of blood T cell repertoires in COVID-19. Study summary: Samples representing acute and convalescent COVID-19 were sourced from the United States, Italy and Spain. T cells, B-cell-depleted T cells, or PBMCs supplied cDNA or gDNA.

Germline assignment: CDR1 WNHNN and CDR2 SYGVQD (reference sequence). The CDR3 runs to 15 residues. V dropped 5 bases and J dropped 4 bases, with 18 bases sitting between them. Authors' methods: For nucleated cells, counts were estimated from reference gene primer amplification. Only in-frame clones appear in the TCRdb table, and some are missing; sequencing was by immunoSEQ multiplex PCR. The V and J calls and the clone size are those of that table, but D and trimming were determined from the DNA. The sample records hundreds of thousands of clones, approximately 87% being singletons. Sequencing input: peripheral blood. The TCR sequence derives from a woman in her 50s who had recovered from COVID-19. The chain is built from TRBV10-1 and TRBJ2-7; tentative D call: TRBD1 (6 bases). The CDR3 here is CASSPIPDRNYEQYF. The CDR3 bases are TGCGCCAGCAGTCCAATCCCGGACAGAAATTACGAGCAGTACTTC.